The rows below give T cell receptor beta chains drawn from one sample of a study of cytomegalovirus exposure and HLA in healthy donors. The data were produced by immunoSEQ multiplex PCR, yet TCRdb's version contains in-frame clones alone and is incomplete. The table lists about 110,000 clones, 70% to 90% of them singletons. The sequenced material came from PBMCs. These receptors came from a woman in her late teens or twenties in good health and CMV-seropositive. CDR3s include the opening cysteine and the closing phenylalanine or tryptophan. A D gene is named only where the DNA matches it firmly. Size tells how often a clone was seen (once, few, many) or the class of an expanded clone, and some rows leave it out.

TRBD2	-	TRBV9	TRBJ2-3	CASSVGSGDSTDTQYF	TGTGCCAGCAGCGTAGGTAGCGGGGATAGCACAGATACGCAGTATTTT
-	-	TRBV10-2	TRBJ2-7	CASSESPGAYEQYF	TGCGCCAGCAGTGAGAGCCCAGGTGCCTACGAGCAGTACTTC
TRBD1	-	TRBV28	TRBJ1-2	CASSLGGQGAHYGYTF	TGTGCCAGCAGTTTGGGGGGGCAGGGGGCCCACTATGGCTACACCTTC
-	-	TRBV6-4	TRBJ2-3	CASSDSKGETDTQYF	TGTGCCAGCAGTGACTCGAAGGGGGAGACAGATACGCAGTATTTT
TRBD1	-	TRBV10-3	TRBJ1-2	CAISKGDRGNYGYTF	TGTGCCATCAGTAAGGGAGACAGGGGAAACTATGGCTACACCTTC
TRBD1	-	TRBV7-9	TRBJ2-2	CATSDRDHTGELFF	TGTGCCACCTCGGACAGGGATCACACCGGGGAGCTGTTTTTT
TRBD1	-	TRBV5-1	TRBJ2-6	CASSLVPTGVSGANVLTF	TGCGCCAGCAGCTTGGTTCCCACAGGGGTCTCTGGGGCCAACGTCCTGACTTTC
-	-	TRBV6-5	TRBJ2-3	CASFPTNTDTQYF	TGTGCCAGCTTTCCTACGAACACAGATACGCAGTATTTT
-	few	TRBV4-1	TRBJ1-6	CASSVLQEGISPLHF	TGCGCCAGCAGCGTCCTACAGGAGGGTATATCACCCCTCCACTTT
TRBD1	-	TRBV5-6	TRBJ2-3	CASSHRDRERDTQYF	TGTGCCAGCAGTCACCGGGACAGGGAAAGAGATACGCAGTATTTT
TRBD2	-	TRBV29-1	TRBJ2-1	CSVGRLAGDNEQFF	TGCAGCGTTGGTCGGCTAGCGGGAGACAATGAGCAGTTCTTC
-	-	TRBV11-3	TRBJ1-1	CASSHSPRGGTEAFF	TGTGCCAGCAGCCACTCCCCGCGGGGGGGCACTGAAGCTTTCTTT
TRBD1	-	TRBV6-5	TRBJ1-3	CASSATGTPGNTIYF	TGTGCCAGCAGCGCGACAGGGACTCCTGGAAACACCATATATTTT